Listed here are 17 T cell receptor beta chains from one sample, sequenced in a study of PD-1 blockade in classical Hodgkin lymphoma. Every patient was affected by relapse after autologous stem cell transplantation, while exposure to brentuximab vedotin was not uniform. Measured with immunoSEQ multiplex PCR; TCRdb has only the in-frame clones, and not every one. The sample yields 53,000 or so clones, 81% seen once. The sample consisted of peripheral blood mononuclear cells (PBMCs), taken at baseline. The receptors stem from a human donor with classical Hodgkin lymphoma.

The chain couples TRBV10-1 to TRBJ1-4; 8 bases are a match to TRBD1. V was pared by 6 bases and J by 5 bases, with 2 bases of the junction left unmatched. CDR3 length: 13 amino acids. Germline V gives CDR1 WNHNN, CDR2 SYGVQD (reference sequence). This chain's CDR3 is CASRGQENEKLFF. The CDR3 coding sequence is TGCGCCAGCAGGGGACAGGAAAATGAAAAACTGTTTTTT.

The rearrangement joins TRBV7-9 to TRBJ1-1, with D possibly being TRBD1 (5 bases). Trimming cost V 5 bases and J 2 bases, with 12 bases left between them. CDR1 SEHNR and CDR2 FQNEAQ come from the germline V gene (reference sequence). CDR3 length: 14 amino acids. The CDR3 reads CASSPRQSNTEAFF. CDR3 nucleotides: TGTGCCAGCAGCCCTCGACAGTCTAACACTGAAGCTTTCTTT.

The genes are TRBV11-3 and TRBJ1-4, with unresolved D. The CDR3 has 17 residues. Trimming took 1 base from V and 4 from J, leaving 16 bases between them. Germline CDR1 and CDR2: SGHNT and YENEEA. CDR3 loop: CASSLGLWGSGNEKLFF. CDR3 nucleotide sequence: TGTGCCAGCAGCTTAGGTTTATGGGGTTCTGGTAATGAAAAACTGTTTTTT.

The chain joins TRBV4-1 to TRBJ1-4; possibly TRBD1 for D (5 bases). V was pared by 3 bases and J by 7 bases, with 18 bases between. Germline CDR1 reads MGHRA; CDR2 reads YSYEKL. The length of the CDR3 is 16 residues. CDR3 in DNA: TGCGCCAGCAGCCAGACAGAAGGGCGGCCGATTGAAAAACTGTTTTTT. This codes for CASSQTEGRPIEKLFF.

The CDR3 is CASSPWIGSLSTDTQYF. CDR3 DNA: TGCGCCAGCAGCCCCTGGATCGGTTCCCTTAGCACAGATACGCAGTATTTT. The genes are TRBV4-3 and TRBJ2-3; no reliable D call. Between the trimmed V and J ends, which lost 4 bases and 0 bases, there was a span of 17 bases. Germline assignment: CDR1 LGHNA and CDR2 YSLEER. The CDR3 spans 17 residues.

This clone was seen a few times. The genes are TRBV9 and TRBJ1-1; no firm D call. With 3 bases removed from V and 3 bases from J, the gap between germline ends came to 9 bases. This CDR3 is 13 amino acids long. CDR1 SGDLS and CDR2 YYNGEE come from the germline V gene. The DNA of the CDR3 is TGTGCCAGCAGCGCCACGATGGACACTGAAGCTTTCTTT. It specifies CASSATMDTEAFF.

The table lists this clone with a few counts. V is TRBV11-2 and J is TRBJ2-4, with 8 nucleotides matching TRBD2. Germline V gene sequence: CDR1 SGHAT, CDR2 FQNNGV. With V trimmed by 3 bases and J by 0 bases, 7 bases remained unmatched. The CDR3 contains 17 residues. This CDR3 reads CASSLEPSGGAKNIQYF. The CDR3 coding sequence is TGTGCCAGCAGCTTGGAACCCAGCGGGGGAGCCAAAAACATTCAGTACTTC.

The genes are TRBV29-1 and TRBJ2-3, with a weak D call TRBD1 (6 bases). Trimming pared 4 bases from V and 8 bases from J, leaving 16 bases between. CDR1 and CDR2 (germline): SQVTM, ANQGSEA. There are 13 residues in the CDR3. The CDR3 DNA is TGCAGCGTTGGGACAGCCCCCCTGGTTACGCAGTATTTT. The encoded protein is CSVGTAPLVTQYF.

This clone appeared a few times. With a much larger clone just one base away, this may be a read error. The chain carries TRBV14 and TRBJ1-2; no firm D call. The length of the CDR3 is 13 residues. The germline CDR1 and CDR2 sequences are SGHDN and FVKESK. The V end lost 3 bases, the J end lost 3 bases, and 8 bases lay between the germline ends. This CDR3 reads CASSQDRYYGYTF. Here the CDR3 DNA reads TGTGCCAGCAGCCAGGATCGGTACTATGGCTACACCTTC.

The chain combines TRBV7-2 with TRBJ2-6; a possible D gene is TRBD2 (5 bases). Trimming took 1 base from V and 0 from J, leaving 7 bases between them. The CDR3 runs 16 residues. The germline gives CDR1 SGHTA, CDR2 FQGNSA. The chain's CDR3 is CASSLGGFSGANVLTF. CDR3 DNA sequence: TGTGCCAGCAGCTTAGGAGGGTTCTCTGGGGCCAACGTCCTGACTTTC.

The chain employs TRBV4-1 and TRBJ2-3; D is unclear. V lost 2 bases, J lost 3 bases, and 3 bases lay in between. In germline, CDR1 is MGHRA, CDR2 YSYEKL. This CDR3 has 12 amino acids. CDR3 DNA: TGCGCCAGCAGCCAAAAAACAGATACGCAGTATTTT. This sequence encodes CASSQKTDTQYF.

CDR3 loop: CASSGTGVGTGELFF. In nucleotides, the CDR3 is TGTGCCAGCAGCGGCACAGGGGTGGGAACCGGGGAGCTGTTTTTT. This rearrangement joins TRBV11-3 to TRBJ2-2; 7 nucleotides align to TRBD1. The CDR3 spans 15 residues. Unmatched junction bases numbered 8, after V lost 5 bases and J lost 5 bases. Germline CDR1 SGHNT, CDR2 YENEEA.

The J gene is TRBJ2-1, the V gene TRBV20-1; D call uncertain. Per germline, CDR1 DFQATT and CDR2 SNEGSKA (reference sequence). The ends were cut back, 8 bases at V and 5 bases at J, with 10 bases in the middle. The CDR3 loop spans 11 amino acids. The CDR3 sequence is CSTASHNEQFF. The CDR3, as DNA: TGCAGTACTGCGAGCCACAATGAGCAGTTCTTC.

This sequence joins TRBV2 and TRBJ2-7; 12 bases map to TRBD2. This CDR3 has 14 residues. The germline gives CDR1 SNHLY, CDR2 FYNNEI. With 6 bases clipped from V and 3 bases from J, the junction kept 3 bases outside the gene matches. The CDR3: CASRQTSGSYEQYF. In DNA, the CDR3 is TGTGCCAGCAGGCAGACTAGCGGGAGCTACGAGCAGTACTTC.

This clone was counted between two and nine times. V and J are TRBV28 and TRBJ1-4; the match to TRBD1 covers 7 bases. Germline values: CDR1 MDHEN, CDR2 SYDVKM. The CDR3 covers 12 residues. V shed 6 bases and J 11 bases; nucleotides not matched to a gene: 6. The CDR3 sequence: CASRLGGGKLFF. In DNA, the CDR3 is TGTGCCAGCAGATTAGGGGGCGGGAAACTGTTTTTT.

The chain couples TRBV29-1 to TRBJ1-1, with TRBD1 matching 10 bases. The CDR3 spans 14 residues. CDR1 is SQVTM and CDR2 is ANQGSEA in the germline V gene. J lost 3 bases, V lost 6 bases, and 7 bases had no gene match. The CDR3 nucleotides read TGCAGCGTCGCTGGGGGACAGGGGTACACTGAAGCTTTCTTT. It encodes CSVAGGQGYTEAFF.

Here the CDR3 reads CASSPPPGGLHGYTF. CDR3 DNA sequence: TGTGCCAGCTCACCACCCCCAGGGGGGCTGCATGGCTACACCTTC. This chain joins TRBV18 and TRBJ1-2; TRBD1 agrees at 7 bases. Germline V gene lookup returns CDR1 KGHSH and CDR2 LQKENI. The V gene end was trimmed by 0 bases and the J gene end by 6 bases; junction bases not matched to a gene: 7. The CDR3 covers 15 residues. The variable domain in full, completed from reference TRBV18 and TRBJ1-2, reads NAGVMQNPRHLVRRRGQEARLRCSPMKGHSHVYWYRQLPEEGLKFMVYLQKENIIDESGMPKERFSAEFPKEGPSILRIQQVVRGDSAAYFCASSPPPGGLHGYTFGSGTRLTVV.